The 10 T cell receptor beta chains below all came from one sample that was sequenced in a study of T-cell memory formation after mild COVID-19. TCRdb analysed the 5' RACE reads with MiXCR anew, one entry per CDR3 protein. Seen here are under 250,000 distinct CDR3 sequences, 27% observed once, and the top ten hold more than 9.5%. The sequenced material came from PBMCs or a T cell subset sorted from them (not recorded which). Receptors were obtained from an adult woman who had mild COVID-19 (a few samples of this study predate the infection). Cell type and time point are not known.

This clonotype has more than one count but fewer than ten. The V call is TRBV6-2 or TRBV6-3, the J call TRBJ1-2, with D unresolved. Germline V gives CDR1 MNHEY, CDR2 SVGEGT. V dropped 0 bases and J dropped 4 bases, with 6 bases sitting between them. This CDR3 is built from 13 residues. CDR3 DNA: TGTGCCAGCAGTTACTCAGGGAGCTATGGCTACACCTTC. It encodes CASSYSGSYGYTF.

V is TRBV7-8 and J is TRBJ2-2; TRBD2 matches at 12 bases. Germline loops: CDR1 SGHVS, CDR2 FQNEAQ. V shed 1 base, J shed 4 bases, and the junction held 7 bases outside the gene matches. There are 18 residues in the CDR3. This CDR3 reads CASSLEALAGGSTGELFF. CDR3 in DNA: TGTGCCAGCAGCTTAGAGGCACTAGCGGGGGGAAGCACCGGGGAGCTGTTTTTT.

The genes are TRBV5-6 and TRBJ2-5; 7 bases agree with TRBD2. This CDR3 has 16 amino acids. J gave up 2 bases and V 4 bases, and 11 bases lay outside the gene matches. The V gene's germline CDR1 is SGHDT and CDR2 YYEEEE. The CDR3 DNA is TGTGCCAGCAGCCCCTTCGGGGCGGGGGTACAAGAGACCCAGTACTTC. Translation: CASSPFGAGVQETQYF. Variable domain in full (rest from reference TRBV5-6 and TRBJ2-5): DAGVTQSPTHLIKTRGQQVTLRCSPKSGHDTVSWYQQALGQGPQFIFQYYEEEERQRGNFPDRFSGHQFPNYSSELNVNALLLGDSALYLCASSPFGAGVQETQYFGPGTRLLVL.

The gene calls are TRBV19 and TRBJ2-7; D may be TRBD1 (5 bases). V gave up 3 bases and J gave up 3 bases, with 9 bases separating them. The CDR3 loop spans 13 amino acids. Looked up from germline, CDR1 is LNHDA and CDR2 is SQIVND (reference sequence). CDR3 nucleotide sequence: TGTGCCAGTAGTATGCAGGGCCTCTACGAGCAGTACTTC. Translated: CASSMQGLYEQYF.

This clonotype has a handful of counts. The gene calls are TRBV7-6 and TRBJ2-5; the D gene is possibly TRBD1 (5 bases). Germline lookup yields CDR1 SGHVS and CDR2 FNYEAQ. The CDR3 loop spans 13 amino acids. Deletions cut 4 bases from V and 5 bases from J, with 11 bases between. This CDR3 reads CASSSTVEETQYF. In nucleotides, the CDR3 is TGTGCCAGCAGCTCGACAGTCGAGGAGACCCAGTACTTC.

CDR3 sequence: CASSFRQAPPFEQYF. As DNA, the CDR3 is TGTGCCAGCAGTTTCCGACAGGCCCCCCCCTTTGAGCAGTACTTC. The chain employs TRBV12-3 or TRBV12-4 and TRBJ2-7, with D perhaps matching TRBD1 (6 bases). V lost 3 bases and J 7 bases, leaving 19 bases between the germline ends. The CDR3 contains 15 residues.

This chain links TRBV10-3 with TRBJ2-2, with 8 bases matching TRBD1. V was pared by 4 bases and J by 0 bases, with 4 bases of the junction left unmatched. CDR1 ENHRY and CDR2 SYGVKD come from the germline V gene. The CDR3 covers 16 residues. The DNA for the CDR3 is TGTGCCATCAGTGTGGGGGGACAGGCGAACACCGGGGAGCTGTTTTTT. Amino acids: CAISVGGQANTGELFF.

This chain uses TRBV6-1 with TRBJ1-2, with D possibly being TRBD1 (6 bases). V lost 7 bases and J 4 bases, leaving 10 bases between the germline ends. The CDR3 totals 12 residues. The germline V gene encodes CDR1 MNHNS and CDR2 SASEGT. In DNA form, the CDR3 reads TGTGCCAGCACGATCAGGGGCTATGGCTACACCTTC. This sequence encodes CASTIRGYGYTF.

This chain links TRBV19 with TRBJ2-1; 10 bases line up with TRBD1. Germline V gives CDR1 LNHDA, CDR2 SQIVND (reference sequence). The CDR3 has 14 residues. The V segment lost 10 bases and the J segment 5 bases; nucleotides outside the gene matches: 8. The CDR3 sequence is CATRKDRGNNEQFF. The CDR3 region has the DNA TGTGCCACCAGAAAGGACAGGGGGAACAATGAGCAGTTCTTC.

This clonotype was observed a handful of times. The J gene is TRBJ1-5, the V gene TRBV7-9; D might be TRBD1 (6 bases). Germline V gene lookup returns CDR1 SEHNR and CDR2 FQNEAQ (reference sequence). There are 20 residues in the CDR3. Trimming removed 1 base from V and 3 bases from J, with 25 bases in between. CDR3 nucleotides: TGTGCCAGCAGCTTAGGTTGGGTGGCCACAGGGAGAAAAGACAATCAGCCCCAGCATTTT. This translates into CASSLGWVATGRKDNQPQHF.